A single sample gave rise to the 28 T cell receptor beta chains below, sequenced in a study of blood T cell repertoires in COVID-19. The repertoire was sequenced with immunoSEQ multiplex PCR; TCRdb's copy has only in-frame clones and lacks some. The data contain about 240,000 clones, about 87% of them singletons. The sequenced sample was peripheral blood. These receptor sequences come from a woman in her 70s with active or convalescent COVID-19.

The chain links TRBV7-2 to TRBJ1-3; the D is unclear. The ends were cut back, 1 base at V and 0 bases at J, with 13 bases in the middle. CDR1 and CDR2 from the germline V gene are SGHTA and FQGNSA. This CDR3 contains 17 residues. The CDR3 reads CASSLERRSFSGNTIYF. CDR3 coding DNA: TGTGCCAGCAGCTTAGAACGTCGGTCCTTCTCTGGAAACACCATATATTTT.

The chain couples TRBV12-3 or TRBV12-4 to TRBJ1-1, with D perhaps TRBD1 (5 bases). Trimming cost V 6 bases and J 1 base, with 9 bases left between them. This CDR3 region has 13 residues. In DNA form, the CDR3 reads TGTGCCAGCAGCGTCGGACAGAACACTGAAGCTTTCTTT. It translates to CASSVGQNTEAFF.

The chain joins TRBV5-8 to TRBJ2-3, with a possible D match to TRBD2 (5 bases). The germline V gene has CDR1 SGHTS and CDR2 YDEGEE. The length of the CDR3 is 16 residues. Trimming removed 2 bases from V and 1 base from J, with 14 bases in between. CDR3 region: CASSLRPGIGTDTQYF. In DNA form, the CDR3 reads TGTGCCAGCAGCTTAAGACCGGGAATCGGCACAGATACGCAGTATTTT.

This clone was found once. The chain joins TRBV4-3 to TRBJ1-5, with a tentative D call TRBD1 (6 bases). Trimming stripped 2 bases from V and 5 bases from J, with 10 bases between. This CDR3 spans 14 amino acids. Per germline, CDR1 LGHNA and CDR2 YSLEER. The CDR3 sequence is CASSQRTGHQPQHF. In DNA, the CDR3 is TGCGCCAGCAGCCAAAGAACAGGGCATCAGCCCCAGCATTTT.

V usage is TRBV5-1 and J usage is TRBJ2-1, with 8 bases aligning to TRBD2. The V gene's germline CDR1 is SGHRS and CDR2 YFSETQ. V was clipped by 2 bases and J by 9 bases; unmatched bases: 13. The CDR3 runs to 16 residues. CDR3 sequence: CASSFLTGGPPSEQFF. The CDR3 DNA reads as TGCGCCAGCAGCTTTTTGACGGGGGGGCCGCCTTCTGAGCAGTTCTTC.

To note about this clone: The identical CDR3 is also encoded by other nucleotide sequences in the sample. CDR3 nucleotide sequence: TGTGCCAGCAGTTACGGGGCAGGGGGTAGGAATGAGCAGTTCTTC. Residues: CASSYGAGGRNEQFF. V and J are TRBV6-6 and TRBJ2-1, with 7 nucleotides matching TRBD1. V was clipped by 2 bases and J by 7 bases; unmatched bases: 8. The CDR3 is 15 residues long. CDR1 and CDR2 (germline): MNHNY, SVGAGI (reference sequence).

With respect to this clone: Different DNA sequences within this sample yield the same CDR3. This sequence joins TRBV9 and TRBJ1-5, with no clear D. The CDR3 has 13 residues. V lost 0 bases and J lost 4, with 5 bases in between. Germline CDR1 and CDR2: SGDLS and YYNGEE. CDR3 region: CASSVGQNQPQHF. CDR3 DNA sequence: TGTGCCAGCAGCGTAGGGCAGAATCAGCCCCAGCATTTT. Filled out from reference TRBV9 and TRBJ1-5, the complete variable domain reads DSGVTQTPKHLITATGQRVTLRCSPRSGDLSVYWYQQSLDQGLQFLIQYYNGEERAKGNILERFSAQQFPDLHSELNLSSLELGDSALYFCASSVGQNQPQHFGDGTRLSIL.

The genes are TRBV18 and TRBJ2-2, with 8 bases identical to TRBD1. This CDR3 spans 15 amino acids. Per germline, CDR1 KGHSH and CDR2 LQKENI. V lost 3 bases, J lost 7 bases, and 7 bases stayed unmatched. The CDR3 loop is CASSPSGQGYGELFF. CDR3 nucleotide sequence: TGTGCCAGCTCACCTTCCGGACAGGGTTACGGGGAGCTGTTTTTT.

This chain connects TRBV7-9 to TRBJ1-2; perhaps TRBD1 as D (6 bases). Germline CDR1 SEHNR, CDR2 FQNEAQ (reference sequence). There are 14 residues in the CDR3. V lost 3 bases to trimming and J lost 0 bases, with 8 bases between them. DNA of the CDR3: TGTGCCAGCAGCTTGGGACAAGCTAACTATGGCTACACCTTC. It encodes CASSLGQANYGYTF.

In its sample, this clone was seen once. This chain connects TRBV5-1 to TRBJ2-2, with D possibly matching TRBD1 (6 bases). CDR1 SGHRS and CDR2 YFSETQ come from the germline V gene. V was cut by 6 bases and J by 1 base, with 10 bases left in between. The CDR3 is 14 amino acids. CDR3 sequence reads: CASTMTGNTGELFF. The CDR3 DNA is TGCGCCAGCACCATGACAGGGAACACCGGGGAGCTGTTTTTT. Together with reference TRBV5-1 and TRBJ2-2, the CDR3 gives the full variable domain: KAGVTQTPRYLIKTRGQQVTLSCSPISGHRSVSWYQQTPGQGLQFLFEYFSETQRNKGNFPGRFSGRQFSNSRSEMNVSTLELGDSALYLCASTMTGNTGELFFGEGSRLTVL.

The chain recombines TRBV10-3 with TRBJ2-1; D ambiguous. This CDR3 region has 11 residues. CDR1 and CDR2 (germline): ENHRY, SYGVKD. V was clipped by 4 bases and J by 7 bases, with 5 bases between them. The CDR3 is CAISAVNEQFF. Here the CDR3 DNA reads TGTGCCATCAGTGCCGTGAATGAGCAGTTCTTC.

This chain uses TRBV2 with TRBJ1-1; D uncertain. This CDR3 has 13 residues. V lost 7 bases and J lost 7, with 16 bases in between. CDR1 and CDR2 (germline): SNHLY, FYNNEI. As DNA, the CDR3 is TGTGCCAGCACCCGGGCCCCGGGAGGTGAAGCTTTCTTT. It yields the protein CASTRAPGGEAFF. The full variable domain, rest sourced from reference TRBV2 and TRBJ1-1, is EPEVTQTPSHQVTQMGQEVILRCVPISNHLYFYWYRQILGQKVEFLVSFYNNEISEKSEIFDDQFSVERPDGSNFTLKIRSTKLEDSAMYFCASTRAPGGEAFFGQGTRLTVV.

The chain is built from TRBV14 and TRBJ1-1, with 12 bases matching TRBD1. CDR3 length equals 18 residues. V shed 7 bases, J shed 1 base, and the junction held 13 bases outside the gene matches. CDR1 is SGHDN, CDR2 FVKESK, per germline. The CDR3 spells CASMEGQGALYPNTEAFF. CDR3 DNA: TGTGCCAGCATGGAGGGACAGGGGGCCCTATACCCGAACACTGAAGCTTTCTTT.

This clone was picked up one time. The chain has TRBV12-3 or TRBV12-4 and TRBJ1-1; D remains unclear. Trimming took off 6 bases at V and 1 base at J, with 9 bases between the two ends. The CDR3 extends over 13 amino acids. The CDR3 sequence is CASSLYENTEAFF. In DNA, the CDR3 is TGTGCCAGCAGCCTCTATGAGAACACTGAAGCTTTCTTT.

The chain uses TRBV27 and TRBJ2-1; 14 nucleotides align to TRBD2. The CDR3 contains 17 residues. Germline CDR1 is MNHEY and CDR2 is SMNVEV (reference sequence). V lost 2 bases and J lost 2; bases outside the gene matches: 2. Here the CDR3 reads CASSLTGLAGAYNEQFF. The CDR3 DNA follows: TGTGCCAGCAGTTTAACGGGACTAGCGGGGGCCTACAATGAGCAGTTCTTC.

This sequence joins TRBV5-1 and TRBJ2-2; D is unclear. Germline CDR1 reads SGHRS; CDR2 reads YFSETQ. This CDR3 has 15 amino acids. V lost 0 bases to trimming and J lost 2 bases, with 8 bases between them. CDR3 nucleotides: TGCGCCAGCAGCTTGGGAACAGTCAACACCGGGGAGCTGTTTTTT. It yields the protein CASSLGTVNTGELFF.

This chain connects TRBV6-5 to TRBJ2-3; TRBD1 aligns across 9 bases. This CDR3 comprises 13 residues. Germline CDR1 reads MNHEY; CDR2 reads SVGAGI. Losses at the gene ends were 10 bases for V and 6 bases for J; bases not matched to a gene: 8. As DNA, the CDR3 is TGTGCCACAGGGGACAGGGCAGGGGATACGCAGTATTTT. Its translation: CATGDRAGDTQYF.

V is TRBV7-2 and J is TRBJ1-1; 7 bases agree with TRBD1. The CDR3 loop spans 18 amino acids. The V gene end was trimmed by 2 bases and the J gene end by 0 bases; junction bases not matched to a gene: 12. CDR1 is SGHTA, CDR2 FQGNSA, per germline. The CDR3 DNA follows: TGTGCCAGCAGCTTACTTCTCCCCGGGACAGCCCTGAACACTGAAGCTTTCTTT. Protein sequence: CASSLLLPGTALNTEAFF. Using reference TRBV7-2 and TRBJ1-1 for the parts outside the CDR3, the full variable domain is GAGVSQSPSNKVTEKGKDVELRCDPISGHTALYWYRQSLGQGLEFLIYFQGNSAPDKSGLPSDRFSAERTGGSVSTLTIQRTQQEDSAVYLCASSLLLPGTALNTEAFFGQGTRLTVV.

The V call is TRBV25-1, the J call TRBJ1-2, with D hard to call. Germline V gene data show CDR1 as MGHDK and CDR2 as SYGVNS. Trimming left V 4 bases short and J 4 bases short, with 10 bases between. The CDR3 extends over 13 amino acids. The CDR3 region is CASSGYGSYGYTF. The CDR3 region has the DNA TGTGCCAGCAGTGGCTACGGGTCCTATGGCTACACCTTC.

The chain joins TRBV6-5 to TRBJ2-2; TRBD2 might be the D (6 bases). Trimming removed 5 bases from V and 4 bases from J, with 14 bases in between. Germline CDR1 reads MNHEY; CDR2 reads SVGAGI. This CDR3 is built from 15 residues. This CDR3 is CASSRRGATTGELFF. The CDR3, as DNA: TGTGCCAGCAGTCGGAGGGGAGCCACCACCGGGGAGCTGTTTTTT.

CDR3: CSASLQGNTDTQYF. CDR3 nucleotides: TGCAGTGCTAGTTTACAGGGGAACACAGATACGCAGTATTTT. The chain links TRBV20-1 to TRBJ2-3; 7 bases fit TRBD1. V trimming: 3 bases; J trimming: 2 bases; junction bases outside the gene matches: 5. CDR1 is DFQATT, CDR2 SNEGSKA, per germline (reference sequence). The CDR3 covers 14 residues.

The chain recombines TRBV10-2 with TRBJ1-5, with 10 bases aligning to TRBD1. Germline V gene sequence: CDR1 WSHSY, CDR2 SAAADI. This CDR3 comprises 16 residues. V shed 6 bases and J 2 bases; nucleotides not matched to a gene: 7. For the CDR3, the DNA is TGCGCCAGCAGCCCCCGGGACAGGGGCGGCAATCAGCCCCAGCATTTT. Its protein product is CASSPRDRGGNQPQHF.

Worth noting for this clone: At one boundary the junction diverges from the germline segment, which might be a read error. V usage is TRBV2 and J usage is TRBJ2-7; 9 bases map to TRBD1. CDR3 size: 13 residues. CDR1 is SNHLY, CDR2 FYNNEI, per germline. The CDR3 loop is CASSGDRVYGQYF. CDR3 in DNA: TGTGCCAGCAGTGGGGACAGGGTCTACGGGCAGTACTTC.

The chain is built from TRBV13 and TRBJ1-2; 8 nucleotides line up with TRBD1. After removal of 1 base from V and 8 bases from J, the junction contained 3 bases not matched to a gene. This CDR3 region has 13 residues. The V gene's germline CDR1 is PRHDT and CDR2 FYEKMQ (reference sequence). The CDR3 DNA is TGTGCCAGCAGCTTAGAGACAGGGGAGGGCTACACCTTC. Translation gives CASSLETGEGYTF.

This chain uses TRBV27 with TRBJ1-2, with D maybe TRBD1 (5 bases). The V and J ends lost 4 bases and 7 bases respectively, with 22 bases between them. This CDR3 spans 16 amino acids. Germline V lookup: CDR1 MNHEY, CDR2 SMNVEV (reference sequence). In DNA form, the CDR3 reads TGTGCCAGCAGTTCCTCGTCCAAGGGGCCCGGGGGTGGCTACACCTTC. Residues: CASSSSSKGPGGGYTF.

The chain joins TRBV19 to TRBJ2-4; unclear D gene. The CDR3 is 13 residues long. Germline V gives CDR1 LNHDA, CDR2 SQIVND (reference sequence). Between the trimmed V and J ends, which lost 3 bases and 5 bases, there was a span of 8 bases. The CDR3 DNA follows: TGTGCCAGTAGTATCCCCTACCAAAACATTCAGTACTTC. The encoded protein is CASSIPYQNIQYF.

The chain recombines TRBV7-9 with TRBJ1-1; perhaps TRBD1 as D (5 bases). Germline V CDR1 and CDR2: SEHNR, FQNEAQ (reference sequence). V was cut by 4 bases and J by 11 bases, with 17 bases left in between. There are 13 residues in the CDR3. CDR3: CASSSLGGGTAFF. The DNA for the CDR3 is TGTGCCAGCAGCTCCCTCGGGGGGGGGACGGCTTTCTTT.

The DNA of the CDR3 is TGTGCCAGTAGTATAAGGGACAGTACCAATCAGCCCCAGCATTTT. It specifies CASSIRDSTNQPQHF. This rearrangement joins TRBV19 to TRBJ1-5; 7 nucleotides agree with TRBD1. The junction had 4 bases not matched to a gene; V was cut back by 2 bases and J by 3 bases. This CDR3 spans 15 amino acids. Germline V gives CDR1 LNHDA, CDR2 SQIVND (reference sequence).